This is a list of T cell receptor beta chains from one sample in a study of control samples from healthy donors and cancer patients. This table comes from immunoSEQ multiplex PCR, and its TCRdb copy is limited to in-frame clones, with some not included. The listing contains roughly 190,000 clones. The specimen sequenced was blood. Every receptor here comes from a woman younger than 45 in good health. Each CDR3 is given with its conserved first and last residue.

V: TRBV7-9; J: TRBJ1-1; CDR3: CASSLVWGSGNTEAFF
V: TRBV27; J: TRBJ1-6; CDR3: CASRDRGTINYNSPLHF
V: TRBV5-4; J: TRBJ1-2; CDR3: CASSKPGQGDYGYTF
V: TRBV28; J: TRBJ2-7; CDR3: CASSLPPYEQYF
V: TRBV6-5; J: TRBJ1-2; CDR3: CASSDRGVSGYTF
V: TRBV24-1; J: TRBJ2-1; CDR3: CATSDAGTEVRYNEQFF
V: TRBV19; J: TRBJ2-3; CDR3: CASKRGGTDTQYF
V: TRBV5-1; J: TRBJ2-7; CDR3: CASSLSGGAYEQYF
V: TRBV5-4; J: TRBJ2-7; CDR3: CASSGGQASSYEQYF
V: TRBV29-1; J: TRBJ2-3; CDR3: CSAQTSGGPDTQYF
V: TRBV20-1; J: TRBJ1-1; CDR3: CSAHREEAFF
V: TRBV11-2; J: TRBJ1-3; CDR3: CASSSQVSSGNTIYF
V: TRBV19; J: TRBJ1-5; CDR3: CASSKGPNQPQHF
V: TRBV27; J: TRBJ2-1; CDR3: CASSPLGDNEQFF
V: TRBV28; J: TRBJ2-3; CDR3: CASSGTRPTDTQYF
V: TRBV15; J: TRBJ1-2; CDR3: CATSSESGLLLGYTF
V: TRBV28; J: TRBJ1-2; CDR3: CASTWTGRNGYTF
V: TRBV19; J: TRBJ1-6; CDR3: CASSLTVGGTLHF
V: TRBV5-1; J: TRBJ2-2; CDR3: CASSFPGRLFF
V: TRBV7-9; J: TRBJ1-1; CDR3: CASSLVTPRTDMNTEAFF
V: TRBV27; J: TRBJ1-5; CDR3: CASGQGILQPQHF
V: TRBV14; J: TRBJ1-1; CDR3: CASSQHRNTEAFF
V: TRBV27; J: TRBJ1-1; CDR3: CASSEVGTEAFF
V: TRBV19; J: TRBJ1-2; CDR3: CASSRPGRNYGYTF
V: TRBV19; J: TRBJ2-6; CDR3: CATWPPVGYGANVLTF
V: TRBV11-3; J: TRBJ1-1; CDR3: CASSWGTEEAFF
V: TRBV6-5; J: TRBJ1-2; CDR3: CASSRDRANYGYTF
V: TRBV2; J: TRBJ2-7; CDR3: CASSINTYEQYF
V: TRBV5-1; J: TRBJ2-2; CDR3: CASSPKGLAGGPTGELFF
V: TRBV7-6; J: TRBJ2-1; CDR3: CASSMVTGHNEQFF
V: TRBV6-5; J: TRBJ1-6; CDR3: CASGSSSYNSPLHF
V: TRBV29-1; J: TRBJ1-2; CDR3: CSVEGAGGGYTF
V: TRBV5-4; J: TRBJ2-7; CDR3: CASSPGLGGHLYEQYF
V: TRBV19; J: TRBJ2-7; CDR3: CASSIGATYEQYF
V: TRBV30; J: TRBJ1-6; CDR3: CAWSRPLKALHF
V: TRBV29-1; J: TRBJ2-5; CDR3: CSVVGGRGYGETQYF
V: TRBV6-5; J: TRBJ2-7; CDR3: CASSNLRDYDEQYF
V: TRBV19; J: TRBJ1-6; CDR3: CATWDQLTLHF
V: TRBV7-2; J: TRBJ1-4; CDR3: CASSDGTLTGKLFF
V: TRBV7-2; J: TRBJ2-1; CDR3: CASSLGRKGLAGGIQFF
V: TRBV7-7; J: TRBJ2-1; CDR3: CASSSTSYNEQFF
V: TRBV2; J: TRBJ1-5; CDR3: CASSDTGGNQPQHF
V: TRBV11-2; J: TRBJ1-4; CDR3: CASSFGQGNEKLFF
V: TRBV27; J: TRBJ1-2; CDR3: CASSRTEHYGYTF
V: TRBV7-2; J: TRBJ1-1; CDR3: CASSLDRGKGTEAFF
V: TRBV7-9; J: TRBJ1-2; CDR3: CASTPSGQGDGYTF
V: TRBV5-1; J: TRBJ2-6; CDR3: CASSYTEVGANVLTF
V: TRBV4-3; J: TRBJ1-2; CDR3: CASSQSDTGVYTF
V: TRBV27; J: TRBJ1-2; CDR3: CASRATGTATYGYTF
V: TRBV5-1; J: TRBJ2-2; CDR3: CASSLQGTGELFF
V: TRBV19; J: TRBJ2-5; CDR3: CASSTSQQTQETQYF
V: TRBV7-2; J: TRBJ2-7; CDR3: CASSLGSRAAYEQYF
V: TRBV5-1; J: TRBJ2-5; CDR3: CASSLEGGQETQYF
V: TRBV7-9; J: TRBJ2-7; CDR3: CAGTFRDRPSYEQYF
V: TRBV5-6; J: TRBJ2-1; CDR3: CASSFWQANYNEQFF
V: TRBV7-8; J: TRBJ2-7; CDR3: CASSPSYEQYF
V: TRBV2; J: TRBJ1-1; CDR3: CASGTGRNTEAFF
V: TRBV3-1/TRBV3-2; J: TRBJ2-7; CDR3: CASSPRQYGYEQYF
V: TRBV6-4; J: TRBJ1-1; CDR3: CASSPGEGTEAFF
V: TRBV4-1; J: TRBJ2-2; CDR3: CASSQPRQGRTGELFF